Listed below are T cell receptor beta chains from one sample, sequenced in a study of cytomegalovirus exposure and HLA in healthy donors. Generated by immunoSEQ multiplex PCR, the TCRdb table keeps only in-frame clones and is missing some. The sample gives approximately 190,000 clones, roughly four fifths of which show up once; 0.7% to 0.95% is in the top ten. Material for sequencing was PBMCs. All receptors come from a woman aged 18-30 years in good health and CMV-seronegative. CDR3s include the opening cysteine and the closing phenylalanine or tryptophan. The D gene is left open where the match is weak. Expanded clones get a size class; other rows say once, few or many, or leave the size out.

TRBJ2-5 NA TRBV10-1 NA CASSDSGKGETQYF TGCGCCAGCAGTGATTCAGGAAAAGGCGAGACCCAGTACTTC
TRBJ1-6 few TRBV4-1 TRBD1 CASSPGGLFETEHSPLHF TGCGCCAGCAGCCCAGGGGGCCTATTTGAAACGGAACATTCACCCCTCCACTTT
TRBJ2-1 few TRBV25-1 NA CASNEATTYNEQFF TGTGCCAGCAACGAAGCTACTACCTACAATGAGCAGTTCTTC
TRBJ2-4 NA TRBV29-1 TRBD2 CSVVPSGGRVPKNIQYF TGCAGCGTTGTCCCCTCGGGGGGAAGGGTCCCCAAAAACATTCAGTACTTC
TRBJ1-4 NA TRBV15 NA CATSRGVDSEKLFF TGTGCCACCAGCAGAGGCGTAGACAGCGAAAAACTGTTTTTT
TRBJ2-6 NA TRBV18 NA CASSPLAGPGANVLTF TGTGCCAGCTCACCATTGGCAGGGCCCGGGGCCAACGTCCTGACTTTC
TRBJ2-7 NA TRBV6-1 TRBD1 CASSELDRDYEQYF TGTGCCAGCAGTGAGCTGGACAGGGACTACGAGCAGTACTTC
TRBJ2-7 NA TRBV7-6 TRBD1 CASSWTGGHEQYF TGTGCCAGCAGCTGGACAGGGGGCCACGAGCAGTACTTC
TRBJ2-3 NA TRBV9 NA CASSVGRGTDTQYF TGTGCCAGCAGCGTAGGTCGCGGCACAGATACGCAGTATTTT
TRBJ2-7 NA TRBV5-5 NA CASSLAHATYEQYF TGTGCCAGCAGCTTGGCCCACGCGACCTACGAGCAGTACTTC
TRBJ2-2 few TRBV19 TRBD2 CASSMRGTGELFF TGTGCCAGTAGTATGCGGGGGACCGGGGAGCTGTTTTTT
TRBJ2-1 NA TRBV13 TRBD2 CASSLRGLARDEQFF TGTGCCAGCAGCTTAAGGGGACTAGCGCGGGATGAGCAGTTCTTC
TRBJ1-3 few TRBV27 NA CASSFSGSGNTIYF TGTGCCAGCAGTTTCTCCGGCTCTGGAAACACCATATATTTT
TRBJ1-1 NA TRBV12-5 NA CASGSWGGGGDTEAFF TGTGCTAGTGGCTCTTGGGGAGGTGGAGGGGACACTGAAGCTTTCTTT
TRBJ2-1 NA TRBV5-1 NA CASSLIPGNYNEQFF TGCGCCAGCAGCTTGATTCCAGGGAACTACAATGAGCAGTTCTTC
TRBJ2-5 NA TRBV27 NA CASSLYAAGVSREQYF TGTGCCAGCAGTTTATACGCAGCCGGGGTCTCAAGGGAGCAGTACTTC
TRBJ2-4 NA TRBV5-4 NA CASRPSGFEDGAKNIQYF TGTGCCAGCAGGCCGTCGGGATTTGAGGACGGAGCCAAAAACATTCAGTACTTC
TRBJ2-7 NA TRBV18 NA CASSPPQGIKQYF TGTGCCAGCTCACCACCTCAGGGTATCAAGCAGTACTTC
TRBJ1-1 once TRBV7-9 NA CASSLGSAFEAFF TGTGCCAGCAGCTTAGGGTCAGCGTTTGAAGCTTTCTTT
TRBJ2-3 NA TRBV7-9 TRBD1 CASSFRQGMADTQYF TGTGCCAGCAGCTTTAGACAGGGGATGGCAGATACGCAGTATTTT
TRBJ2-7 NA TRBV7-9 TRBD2 CSSAALSGRSSYEQYF TGTTCCAGCGCAGCACTTAGCGGGAGGAGCTCCTACGAGCAGTACTTC
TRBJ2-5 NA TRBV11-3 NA CASSPGLSSETQYF TGTGCCAGCAGCCCAGGACTTTCATCGGAGACCCAGTACTTC
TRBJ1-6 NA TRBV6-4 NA CASSEQGQNNSPLHF TGTGCCAGCAGTGAGCAGGGACAAAATAATTCACCCCTCCACTTT
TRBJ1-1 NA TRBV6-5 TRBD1 CASSWDRERTEAFF TGTGCCAGCAGTTGGGACAGGGAACGAACTGAAGCTTTCTTT
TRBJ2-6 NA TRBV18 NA CASSPSSSGANVLTF TGTGCCAGCTCACCATCCAGTTCTGGGGCCAACGTCCTGACTTTC
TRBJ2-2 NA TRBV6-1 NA CASSKLLVGGELFF TGTGCCAGCAGTAAACTACTAGTCGGCGGGGAGCTGTTTTTT
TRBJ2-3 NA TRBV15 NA CATSRIPSGGSQDTQYF TGTGCCACCAGCAGAATTCCCTCCGGGGGTTCACAGGATACGCAGTATTTT
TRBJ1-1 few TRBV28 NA CASSSDRPFLMNTEAFF TGTGCCAGCAGTTCAGATCGTCCCTTCCTCATGAACACTGAAGCTTTCTTT
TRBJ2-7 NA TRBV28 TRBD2 CASSLIGTSGGPYEQYF TGTGCCAGCAGTTTAATCGGGACTAGCGGAGGGCCCTACGAGCAGTACTTC
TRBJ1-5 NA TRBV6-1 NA CASSQGGALRQPQHF TGTGCCAGCAGCCAAGGGGGGGCTCTAAGGCAGCCCCAGCATTTT
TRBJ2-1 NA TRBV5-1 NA CASSFTDRNEQFF TGCGCCAGCAGCTTCACTGACAGGAATGAGCAGTTCTTC
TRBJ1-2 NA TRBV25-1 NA CASSEYGIGQTNYGYTF TGTGCCAGCAGTGAATATGGGATCGGACAAACTAACTATGGCTACACCTTC
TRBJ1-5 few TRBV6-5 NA CASSYAPGGNQPQHF TGTGCCAGCAGTTACGCCCCCGGGGGGAATCAGCCCCAGCATTTT
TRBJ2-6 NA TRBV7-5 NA CVRSQTTDRGRGSGANVLTF TGTGTCAGAAGCCAGACTACGGACAGGGGGCGGGGGTCTGGGGCCAACGTCCTGACTTTC
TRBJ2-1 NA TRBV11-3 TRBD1 CASSLETGGLNEQFF TGTGCCAGCAGCTTAGAAACAGGGGGCCTGAATGAGCAGTTCTTC
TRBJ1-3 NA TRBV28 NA CASRGGPYPFSGNTIYF TGTGCCAGCAGGGGTGGGCCCTACCCCTTTTCTGGAAACACCATATATTTT
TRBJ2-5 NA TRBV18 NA CASSPLLGFGPQDQYF TGTGCCAGCTCACCACTATTAGGTTTTGGGCCCCAGGACCAGTACTTC
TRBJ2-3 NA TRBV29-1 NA CSVATGSGTDTQYF TGCAGCGTCGCGACGGGGAGTGGAACAGATACGCAGTATTTT
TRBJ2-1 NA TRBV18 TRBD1 CASQQGDEQFF TGTGCCAGTCAACAGGGGGATGAGCAGTTCTTC
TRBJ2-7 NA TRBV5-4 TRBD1 CASSFRTGGGSYEQYF TGTGCCAGCAGCTTTCGGACAGGCGGAGGCTCCTACGAGCAGTACTTC
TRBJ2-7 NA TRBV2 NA CASTRDIYYEQYF TGTGCCAGCACAAGGGACATCTACTACGAGCAGTACTTC